A selection of T cell receptor beta chains follows, all from one sample in a study of cytomegalovirus exposure and HLA in healthy donors. Repertoires were generated with immunoSEQ multiplex PCR, while TCRdb's copy carries only in-frame clones and drops some. This repertoire shows over 130,000 clones, roughly 66% found once; its top ten account for 6.5%. The specimen was PBMCs. The receptors shown here come from a woman aged 55-70 years in good health and CMV-seronegative. The CDR3 runs from the conserved cysteine through the conserved F or W. The D gene is left open where the match is weak. Clone size is given for some rows only: seen once, a few or many times, or a class if the clone is expanded.

J: TRBJ2-3; size: .; V: TRBV19; D: TRBD2; DNA: TGTGCCAGTAGTACCCTTGGCGGGGGGGCGGGAGATACGCAGTATTTT; CDR3: CASSTLGGGAGDTQYF
J: TRBJ1-5; size: .; V: TRBV19; D: TRBD1; DNA: TGTGCCAGTAGTATAAGGGGACAGGGGGCGGGATCCGGTCAGCCCCAGCATTTT; CDR3: CASSIRGQGAGSGQPQHF
J: TRBJ2-1; size: .; V: TRBV9; D: TRBD2; DNA: TGTGCCAGCAGCGTAGCAGCGGGAGGGTCCTACAATGAGCAGTTCTTC; CDR3: CASSVAAGGSYNEQFF
J: TRBJ2-3; size: .; V: TRBV6-1; D: TRBD2; DNA: TGTGCCAGCAGGCGGGAGGTCACAGATACGCAGTATTTT; CDR3: CASRREVTDTQYF
J: TRBJ1-4; size: .; V: TRBV6-5; D: .; DNA: TGTGCCAGCAGAAATCAGGGGCTGGATGAAAAACTGTTTTTT; CDR3: CASRNQGLDEKLFF
J: TRBJ2-2; size: .; V: TRBV6-1; D: TRBD2; DNA: TGTGCCAGCAGCCGAAGCGGGGCCGGGGAGCTGTTTTTT; CDR3: CASSRSGAGELFF
J: TRBJ2-1; size: .; V: TRBV27; D: .; DNA: TGTGCCAGCAGTCTCCCAGGGAGGGAGCAGTTCTTC; CDR3: CASSLPGREQFF
J: TRBJ2-6; size: .; V: TRBV7-3; D: .; DNA: TGTGCCAGCAGCCCAGGGTCGGCTGGGGCCAACGTCCTGACTTTC; CDR3: CASSPGSAGANVLTF
J: TRBJ1-4; size: .; V: TRBV5-4; D: TRBD1; DNA: TGTGCCAGCAGCTTTCGGGACAGCGAGGAAAAACTGTTTTTT; CDR3: CASSFRDSEEKLFF
J: TRBJ2-2; size: few; V: TRBV10-1; D: .; DNA: TGCGCCAGCAGTGAGGGGGACATCGACACCGGGGAGCTGTTTTTT; CDR3: CASSEGDIDTGELFF
J: TRBJ2-1; size: .; V: TRBV5-4; D: TRBD2; DNA: TGTGCCAGCAGCTCGACGCTAGCGGGGGCCTACAATGAGCAGTTCTTC; CDR3: CASSSTLAGAYNEQFF
J: TRBJ2-3; size: .; V: TRBV7-2; D: TRBD2; DNA: TGTGCCAGCAGCTTAGGGCGGCTAGCGGCGAGCACAGATACGCAGTATTTT; CDR3: CASSLGRLAASTDTQYF
J: TRBJ1-5; size: .; V: TRBV28; D: TRBD1; DNA: TGTGCCAGCAGTGGGACAGGGAATCAGCCCCAGCATTTT; CDR3: CASSGTGNQPQHF
J: TRBJ1-5; size: .; V: TRBV7-2; D: .; DNA: TGTGCCAGCAGTCACAGGGAGCGGTATCAGCCCCAGCATTTT; CDR3: CASSHRERYQPQHF
J: TRBJ1-3; size: .; V: TRBV4-1; D: TRBD1; DNA: TGCGCCAGCAGCCACTCGGGACAGGGGGCAAACACCATATATTTT; CDR3: CASSHSGQGANTIYF